Following are 21 T cell receptor beta chains from one sample sequenced in a study of cytomegalovirus exposure and HLA in healthy donors. Primers: 60 Vbeta forward and 13 Jbeta reverse. Method: immunoSEQ multiplex PCR; TCRdb's copy keeps in-frame clones and lacks some. Of roughly 99,000 clones in the sample, roughly 80% were seen once. Sample: PBMCs. Source of these receptors: a young man in good health and CMV-seropositive.

The rearrangement links TRBV11-3 to TRBJ1-2; the D gene is possibly TRBD1 (5 bases). Between the trimmed V and J ends, which lost 5 bases and 7 bases, there was a span of 11 bases. The germline gives CDR1 SGHNT, CDR2 YENEEA. The CDR3 spans 12 residues. CDR3 bases: TGTGCCAGCAGCCCCCTAGGGGCTGGCTACACCTTC. Translation gives CASSPLGAGYTF.

This clone was seen a few times. CDR3 DNA: TGTGCCAGCAGCCTGGACAGTGGAGGTGGCTACACCTTC. This sequence encodes CASSLDSGGGYTF. The chain links TRBV6-1 to TRBJ1-2, with a tentative D call TRBD1 (6 bases). The CDR3 contains 13 residues. The V and J ends lost 6 bases and 7 bases respectively, with 15 bases between them. Germline CDR1 and CDR2: MNHNS and SASEGT.

The chain's CDR3 is CASSLWGGQYSGNTIYF. CDR3 nucleotides: TGTGCCAGCAGCTTATGGGGCGGACAGTACTCTGGAAACACCATATATTTT. The rearrangement uses TRBV7-8 and TRBJ1-3, with D possibly being TRBD1 (6 bases). This CDR3 has 17 amino acids. V was pared by 2 bases and J by 0 bases, with 14 bases between. CDR1 SGHVS and CDR2 FQNEAQ come from the germline V gene.

Concerning this clone itself: One junction end does not reproduce the germline sequence, and a read error may be involved. The V call is TRBV19, the J call TRBJ2-6; maybe TRBD1 (6 bases). CDR1 is LNHDA, CDR2 SQIVND, per germline (reference sequence). This CDR3 contains 16 residues. The CDR3 DNA follows: TGTGCCAGTAGTAAAACCGGGACATCTGGGGCCAACGGCCTGACTTTC. Protein: CASSKTGTSGANGLTF.

This clone turned up a few times. In DNA form, the CDR3 reads TGTGCCGTGAGGTCGGGGGGTGGGCGAGAGACCCAGTACTTC. It is translated as CAVRSGGGRETQYF. The chain couples TRBV5-6 to TRBJ2-5; 7 bases fit TRBD2. The V gene end was trimmed by 10 bases and the J gene end by 4 bases; junction bases not matched to a gene: 13. Germline V gene sequence: CDR1 SGHDT, CDR2 YYEEEE. This CDR3 contains 14 residues. Full variable domain (outside the CDR3, taken from reference TRBV5-6 and TRBJ2-5): DAGVTQSPTHLIKTRGQQVTLRCSPKSGHDTVSWYQQALGQGPQFIFQYYEEEERQRGNFPDRFSGHQFPNYSSELNVNALLLGDSALYLCAVRSGGGRETQYFGPGTRLLVL.

This chain connects TRBV5-1 to TRBJ2-5; tentative D call: TRBD2 (5 bases). V was shortened by 4 bases and J by 2 bases, with 15 bases between the two germline ends. The CDR3 runs 15 residues. The germline gives CDR1 SGHRS, CDR2 YFSETQ. As DNA, the CDR3 is TGCGCCAGCAGCCCTGAAGTAGCGTATCAAGAGACCCAGTACTTC. Its translation is CASSPEVAYQETQYF.

The rearrangement uses TRBV19 and TRBJ2-2, with D possibly TRBD2 on 5 matching bases. This CDR3 has 14 amino acids. CDR1 is LNHDA, CDR2 SQIVND, per germline (reference sequence). The V end was cut by 5 bases, the J end by 1 base, with 8 bases between. The CDR3: CASSLSVNTGELFF. The CDR3 bases are TGTGCCAGTAGTCTTAGCGTGAACACCGGGGAGCTGTTTTTT.

This chain uses TRBV7-9 with TRBJ2-5; 9 bases fit TRBD1. The J call may be faulty, since TRBJ2-7 better matches the DNA end. Per germline, CDR1 SEHNR and CDR2 FQNEAQ (reference sequence). The CDR3 runs to 17 residues. The CDR3: CASSGGQGSLSSYEQYF. In nucleotides, the CDR3 is TGTGCCAGCAGCGGGGGACAGGGTTCGCTTAGCTCCTACGAGCAGTACTTC.

J is TRBJ1-1 and V is TRBV7-2; D unresolved. The length of the CDR3 is 14 residues. The germline V and J ends were trimmed by 2 bases and 1 base, with 8 bases remaining between them. Germline assignment: CDR1 SGHTA and CDR2 FQGNSA. This chain's CDR3 is CASSLTRGNTEAFF. The CDR3, as DNA: TGTGCCAGCAGCTTAACTCGGGGGAACACTGAAGCTTTCTTT.

The J gene is TRBJ2-3, the V gene TRBV6-1; D is possibly TRBD1 (7 bases). This CDR3 spans 15 amino acids. V gave up 3 bases and J gave up 2 bases, with 12 bases separating them. From germline, CDR1 is MNHNS and CDR2 SASEGT. CDR3 amino acids: CASSEQGGYTDTQYF. DNA of the CDR3: TGTGCCAGCAGTGAGCAGGGGGGCTACACAGATACGCAGTATTTT.

As concerns this clone: One end of the junction is discordant with germline, which a read error may explain. The chain uses TRBV7-7 and TRBJ2-5; weak D call: TRBD2 (6 bases). CDR3 length: 14 residues. Germline CDR1 SSHAT, CDR2 FNYEAQ (reference sequence). The CDR3 region has the DNA TGTGCTAGCAGCCGGGGCGGGGCCCAAGAGACCCAGTACTTC. This sequence encodes CASSRGGAQETQYF.

This clone was counted a few times. The chain recombines TRBV18 with TRBJ2-2; 8 nucleotides match TRBD1. Germline V gives CDR1 KGHSH, CDR2 LQKENI. With V trimmed by 0 bases and J by 2 bases, 8 bases remained unmatched. The CDR3 extends over 18 amino acids. CDR3 sequence reads: CASSPPNTGTGNTGELFF. The CDR3 DNA is TGTGCCAGCTCACCACCAAATACCGGGACAGGCAACACCGGGGAGCTGTTTTTT.

This chain uses TRBV28 with TRBJ2-1; D is undetermined. Trimming stripped 2 bases from V and 7 bases from J, with 12 bases between. Looked up from germline, CDR1 is MDHEN and CDR2 is SYDVKM. This CDR3 comprises 14 residues. CDR3 loop: CASSLLSRSNEQFF. CDR3 DNA sequence: TGTGCCAGCAGTTTACTTTCCAGGTCGAATGAGCAGTTCTTC.

The chain joins TRBV19 to TRBJ2-1; 10 nucleotides align to TRBD2. After removal of 3 bases from V and 8 bases from J, the junction contained 10 bases not matched to a gene. The germline V gene encodes CDR1 LNHDA and CDR2 SQIVND (reference sequence). This CDR3 has 16 residues. The CDR3 loop is CASSMGYSGGFDEQFF. In DNA form, the CDR3 reads TGTGCCAGTAGTATGGGGTATAGCGGGGGGTTCGATGAGCAGTTCTTC. Supplemented by reference TRBV19 and TRBJ2-1, the full variable domain reads DGGITQSPKYLFRKEGQNVTLSCEQNLNHDAMYWYRQDPGQGLRLIYYSQIVNDFQKGDIAEGYSVSREKKESFPLTVTSAQKNPTAFYLCASSMGYSGGFDEQFFGPGTRLTVL.

This rearrangement joins TRBV30 to TRBJ1-4; 9 bases are shared with TRBD1. Germline V gives CDR1 GTSNPN, CDR2 SVGIG (reference sequence). The CDR3 covers 13 residues. V lost 6 bases, J lost 5 bases, and 4 bases stayed unmatched. The CDR3 loop is CACPGTGNEKLFF. The CDR3 nucleotides are TGTGCCTGCCCAGGGACAGGGAATGAAAAACTGTTTTTT.

The chain combines TRBV5-1 with TRBJ2-1; TRBD1 matches at 9 bases. The CDR3 extends over 14 amino acids. Germline CDR1 and CDR2: SGHRS and YFSETQ. With 5 bases clipped from V and 7 bases from J, the junction kept 7 bases outside the gene matches. This CDR3 reads CASRGTGIENEQFF. The CDR3 DNA sequence: TGCGCCAGCAGAGGGACAGGGATAGAAAATGAGCAGTTCTTC.

Turning to this clone: One end of the junction does not line up with germline, which may come from a read error. J is TRBJ2-2 and V is TRBV7-7; possibly TRBD2 for D (5 bases). The CDR3 has 15 residues. Germline V CDR1 and CDR2: SSHAT, FNYEAQ (reference sequence). The CDR3 sequence: CASSLVDSYTGELFF. The DNA of the CDR3 is TGTGCTAGCAGCTTAGTGGACTCTTACACCGGGGAGCTGTTTTTT. Full variable domain (remainder filled in from reference TRBV7-7 and TRBJ2-2): GAGVSQSPRYKVTKRGQDVTLRCDPISSHATLYWYQQALGQGPEFLTYFNYEAQPDKSGLPSDRFSAERPEGSISTLTIQRTEQRDSAMYRCASSLVDSYTGELFFGEGSRLTVL.

The V and J genes are TRBV30 and TRBJ2-7; perhaps TRBD2 as D (5 bases). Germline V gives CDR1 GTSNPN, CDR2 SVGIG (reference sequence). There are 16 residues in the CDR3. The V end was cut by 6 bases, the J end by 4 bases, with 25 bases between. The CDR3 reads CACRTGPQGGGYEQYF. CDR3 bases: TGTGCCTGCCGGACTGGGCCCCAAGGTGGCGGGTACGAGCAGTACTTC. The whole variable domain, filled in from reference TRBV30 and TRBJ2-7, reads SQTIHQWPATLVQPVGSPLSLECTVEGTSNPNLYWYRQAAGRGLQLLFYSVGIGQISSEVPQNLSASRPQDRQFILSSKKLLLSDSGFYLCACRTGPQGGGYEQYFGPGTRLTVT.

This clone came up a few times. The chain's CDR3 is CASSDGTGTYEQYF. In DNA form, the CDR3 reads TGTGCCAGCAGTGATGGGACAGGAACCTACGAGCAGTACTTC. The chain links TRBV2 to TRBJ2-7; 8 bases line up with TRBD1. CDR1 is SNHLY and CDR2 is FYNNEI in the germline V gene. This CDR3 has 14 amino acids. V shed 3 bases and J 2 bases; nucleotides not matched to a gene: 3.

J is TRBJ2-7 and V is TRBV29-1; TRBD1 matches 7 bases. V was clipped by 7 bases and J by 3 bases; unmatched bases: 3. The CDR3 spans 11 residues. Germline CDR1 SQVTM, CDR2 ANQGSEA. CDR3 protein: CSAGDSYEQYF. CDR3 DNA sequence: TGCAGCGCCGGGGACAGCTACGAGCAGTACTTC.

This chain connects TRBV5-6 to TRBJ2-3; 14 bases align to TRBD2. Trimming at V came to 0 bases and at J to 3 bases, leaving 3 bases not matched to a gene. CDR1 SGHDT and CDR2 YYEEEE come from the germline V gene. The CDR3 consists of 17 residues. The DNA of the CDR3 is TGTGCCAGCAGCTTGGCCGGACTAGCGGGAGGTACAGATACGCAGTATTTT. It encodes CASSLAGLAGGTDTQYF.